One sample yielded the 20 T cell receptor beta chains listed below, sequenced in a study of T cell repertoires in cytomegalovirus infection. TCRdb used MiXCR to reprocess the reads, holding one entry per CDR3 protein. Here the sample spans over 45,000 distinct CDR3 sequences, more than 15% being singletons. For these TCRs, the target antigens are not known. The sample in question was CD8+ T cells from cultured PBMCs, obtained from culture after CMV antigen stimulation. These receptors were obtained from a human donor in good health (CMV status not recorded). Some clones in this sample may be carry-over from other donors' samples.

The CDR3 DNA follows: TGTGCCAGCAGCTTGGGGAATTTTGAGGGCGGGGAAAACATTCAGTACTTC. It encodes CASSLGNFEGGENIQYF. V gene TRBV7-8 combines with J gene TRBJ2-4; D might be TRBD2 (6 bases). The germline gives CDR1 SGHVS, CDR2 FQNEAQ. The CDR3 contains 17 residues. The ends were cut back, 3 bases at V and 5 bases at J, with 20 bases in the middle.

This clonotype was found a few times. This chain links TRBV5-4 with TRBJ2-7; D is perhaps TRBD1 (6 bases). The length of the CDR3 is 12 residues. CDR1 and CDR2 (germline): SGHNT, YYREEE (reference sequence). V was pared by 0 bases and J by 5 bases, with 6 bases between. CDR3 nucleotides: TGTGCCAGCAGCTTGGGGACAGACGAGCAGTACTTC. Its protein is CASSLGTDEQYF.

This rearrangement joins TRBV7-9 to TRBJ1-1; TRBD1 is a possible D gene (5 bases). V was trimmed by 7 bases and J by 3 bases, leaving 21 bases between them. In germline, CDR1 is SEHNR, CDR2 FQNEAQ (reference sequence). CDR3 length: 16 residues. CDR3 residues: CASNVPRRGIDTEAFF. In nucleotides, the CDR3 is TGTGCCAGCAACGTACCGAGAAGGGGTATCGACACTGAAGCTTTCTTT. Filled out from reference TRBV7-9 and TRBJ1-1, the complete variable domain reads DTGVSQNPRHKITKRGQNVTFRCDPISEHNRLYWYRQTLGQGPEFLTYFQNEAQLEKSRLLSDRFSAERPKGSFSTLEIQRTEQGDSAMYLCASNVPRRGIDTEAFFGQGTRLTVV.

This clonotype appeared a few times. V gene TRBV7-8 combines with J gene TRBJ2-1, with TRBD2 matching 14 bases. This CDR3 has 18 amino acids. Germline CDR1 reads SGHVS; CDR2 reads FQNEAQ. J was trimmed by 7 bases and V by 6 bases; bases with no gene match: 14. As DNA, the CDR3 is TGTGCCAGCAGGCCCGGGACTAGCGGGAGCATACCTTGGAATGAGCAGTTCTTC. This translates into CASRPGTSGSIPWNEQFF.

This clonotype was recorded at least ten times. The rearrangement joins TRBV6-2 or TRBV6-3 to TRBJ2-2, with D unclear. The CDR3 covers 11 residues. The V end lost 2 bases, the J end lost 6 bases, and 1 base lay between the germline ends. CDR1 and CDR2 (germline): MNHEY, SVGEGT. The CDR3 here is CASSYAGELFF. Written as DNA, the CDR3 is TGTGCCAGCAGTTACGCCGGGGAGCTGTTTTTT.

This clonotype turned up a few times. The V call is TRBV2, the J call TRBJ1-2, with D unresolved. V lost 1 base and J 0 bases, leaving 12 bases between the germline ends. Germline loops: CDR1 SNHLY, CDR2 FYNNEI. The CDR3 has 16 amino acids. The CDR3 region has the DNA TGTGCCAGCAGTGAAGGTGTGGAAAACGCTAACTATGGCTACACCTTC. Its translation: CASSEGVENANYGYTF.

The chain couples TRBV7-2 to TRBJ2-1; possibly TRBD2 for D (6 bases). The CDR3 totals 16 residues. Germline V gene sequence: CDR1 SGHTA, CDR2 FQGNSA. The ends were cut back, 6 bases at V and 4 bases at J, with 19 bases in the middle. CDR3 residues: CASSQRPGLGYNEQFF. CDR3 nucleotides: TGTGCCAGCAGTCAAAGGCCGGGACTGGGGTACAATGAGCAGTTCTTC.

This clonotype was seen more than once but under ten times. The rearrangement uses TRBV7-2 and TRBJ1-2; D is ambiguous. The CDR3 extends over 12 amino acids. Germline V gene sequence: CDR1 SGHTA, CDR2 FQGNSA. V was clipped by 8 bases and J by 3 bases, with 10 bases between them. The CDR3 is CASVRTDYGYTF. The CDR3 DNA reads as TGTGCCAGCGTGAGAACAGACTATGGCTACACCTTC.

The rearrangement links TRBV29-1 to TRBJ2-7, with 9 bases lining up with TRBD2. This CDR3 spans 12 amino acids. The V segment lost 4 bases and the J segment 6 bases; nucleotides outside the gene matches: 4. Germline CDR1 is SQVTM and CDR2 is ANQGSEA. DNA for the CDR3: TGCAGCGTTGTGGCTAGCGGGATCGAGCAGTACTTC. It codes for CSVVASGIEQYF.

A few counts support this clonotype. The chain couples TRBV20-1 to TRBJ2-1, with 7 positions matching TRBD2. Looked up from germline, CDR1 is DFQATT and CDR2 is SNEGSKA (reference sequence). The V gene end was trimmed by 0 bases and the J gene end by 1 base; junction bases not matched to a gene: 6. The CDR3 sequence is 16 residues long. Written as DNA, the CDR3 is TGCAGTGCTAGAGATTGGGAGCGGGAATCCTACAATGAGCAGTTCTTC. Translating it yields CSARDWERESYNEQFF.

This clonotype occurred a few times. V gene TRBV7-8 combines with J gene TRBJ2-1; 7 positions agree with TRBD2. Germline V gene data show CDR1 as SGHVS and CDR2 as FQNEAQ. CDR3 length: 15 residues. Trimming cost V 5 bases and J 7 bases; bases outside gene matches: 11. CDR3 in amino acids: CASSPLAGEANEQFF. DNA for the CDR3: TGTGCCAGCAGCCCCCTCGCGGGAGAGGCAAATGAGCAGTTCTTC.

This clonotype was detected only a few times. V usage is TRBV4-3 and J usage is TRBJ1-5; D is unclear. Trimming took 0 bases from V and 2 from J, leaving 8 bases between them. The CDR3 is made up of 15 amino acids. Germline V gives CDR1 LGHNA, CDR2 YSLEER. CDR3 region: CASSQDWQGNQPQHF. Written as DNA, the CDR3 is TGCGCCAGCAGCCAAGATTGGCAGGGCAATCAGCCCCAGCATTTT.

The table lists this clonotype with many counts. This rearrangement joins TRBV29-1 to TRBJ2-3, with D perhaps assigned TRBD1 or TRBD2 (5 bases each). The germline CDR1 and CDR2 sequences are SQVTM and ANQGSEA. Deletions cut 3 bases from V and 0 bases from J, with 7 bases between. The CDR3 is 13 amino acids. The CDR3 coding sequence is TGCAGCGTTGACAGGGACAGCACAGATACGCAGTATTTT. Its protein is CSVDRDSTDTQYF.

V and J are TRBV12-3 or TRBV12-4 and TRBJ2-1; TRBD2 matches 7 bases. The CDR3 contains 13 residues. With 6 bases clipped from V and 7 bases from J, the junction kept 6 bases outside the gene matches. CDR3 loop: CASSSGLENEQFF. CDR3 nucleotide sequence: TGTGCCAGCAGCTCCGGACTAGAAAATGAGCAGTTCTTC.

The chain recombines TRBV4-2 with TRBJ1-2, with 7 positions matching TRBD1. This CDR3 spans 16 amino acids. V gave up 3 bases and J gave up 2 bases; unmatched junction bases: 9. The germline V gene has CDR1 LGHNA and CDR2 YNFKEQ. Here the CDR3 reads CASSQIQGDFNYGYTF. CDR3 coding DNA: TGTGCCAGCAGCCAGATCCAGGGGGACTTCAACTATGGCTACACCTTC.

V gene TRBV20-1 combines with J gene TRBJ2-7; the D call may be TRBD1 or TRBD2 (5 bases each). The germline CDR1 and CDR2 sequences are DFQATT and SNEGSKA (reference sequence). The CDR3 contains 14 residues. V lost 6 bases to trimming and J lost 5 bases, with 20 bases between them. The chain's CDR3 is CSAPSEWGFNEQYF. CDR3 nucleotide sequence: TGCAGTGCCCCATCCGAGTGGGGGTTTAACGAGCAGTACTTC.

Only a few counts were recorded for this clonotype. The rearrangement uses TRBV12-3 or TRBV12-4 and TRBJ1-5; TRBD1 aligns across 7 bases. The CDR3 runs to 14 residues. Trimming took 5 bases from V and 4 from J; bases not matched to a gene: 5. CDR3 protein: CASSRTGTNQPQHF. The DNA of the CDR3 is TGTGCCAGCAGTCGGACAGGAACGAATCAGCCCCAGCATTTT.

The genes are TRBV12-3 or TRBV12-4 and TRBJ2-2, with TRBD1 as a possible D gene (6 bases). This CDR3 contains 16 residues. The ends were cut back, 2 bases at V and 2 bases at J, with 12 bases in the middle. The DNA for the CDR3 is TGTGCCAGCAGTTTAACCAGGGACATCAACACCGGGGAGCTGTTTTTT. Residues: CASSLTRDINTGELFF.

This clonotype has only a few counts. The J gene is TRBJ2-2, the V gene TRBV27; D gene ambiguous. Trimming removed 0 bases at V and 6 bases at J, with 8 bases between. There are 14 residues in the CDR3. Germline CDR1 MNHEY, CDR2 SMNVEV (reference sequence). This CDR3 is CASSLSVVAGELFF. CDR3 in DNA: TGTGCCAGCAGTTTATCGGTCGTGGCCGGGGAGCTGTTTTTT.

This clonotype came up a few times. The chain is built from TRBV20-1 and TRBJ2-3; 10 nucleotides align to TRBD2. Germline V gene data show CDR1 as DFQATT and CDR2 as SNEGSKA (reference sequence). The CDR3 covers 14 residues. With V trimmed by 7 bases and J by 6 bases, 10 bases remained unmatched. CDR3 loop: CSVLQTSGKDTQYF. In DNA form, the CDR3 reads TGCAGTGTTTTGCAAACTAGCGGGAAGGATACGCAGTATTTT.